This T cell receptor beta chain came from a study of blood T cell repertoires in COVID-19. Study-wide background: COVID-19 samples from acute and convalescent phases originated in the United States, Italy and Spain. PBMCs, B-cell-depleted T cells, or T cells were the source of the cDNA or gDNA that made up the material.

The repertoire was sequenced with immunoSEQ multiplex PCR; TCRdb's copy has only in-frame clones and lacks some. The table has some 250,000 clones, roughly 90% seen once; the top ten hold under 9.5%. The table lists this clone with a count of one. Residents of 24 US areas, aged roughly 18 to 89 years, made up the participants. In Cohort 3, a recovered donor had either two negative PCRs, clearance, or symptom resolution. In germline, CDR1 is KGHDR, CDR2 SFDVKD. The CDR3 sequence is 14 residues long. Deletions cut 7 bases from V and 4 bases from J, with 15 bases between. The sequence was obtained from a man aged 40-49 years who had recovered from COVID-19. The sequenced sample consisted of PBMCs or T cells enriched from blood (not recorded which). The chain recombines TRBV24-1 with TRBJ1-2, with D maybe TRBD1 (5 bases). The CDR3 DNA is TGTGCCACCAGCGGGCCCCGAACAGGCTATGGCTACACCTTC. It yields the protein CATSGPRTGYGYTF.